This TCR beta chain came from a study of control samples from healthy donors and cancer patients. The method was immunoSEQ multiplex PCR; TCRdb's version includes in-frame clones alone and lacks a portion of them. The sample shows over 90,000 clones, about 91% of them seen only once. Sample: blood. The source is a woman between 18 and 30 years old in good health.

CDR3 DNA: TGTGCCTGGAGTGCAAACCCCTGGGATCGCACAGATACGCAGTATTTT. Protein sequence: CAWSANPWDRTDTQYF. The chain combines TRBV30 with TRBJ2-3; D ambiguous. The length of the CDR3 is 16 residues. V gave up 1 base and J gave up 1 base, with 15 bases separating them. Germline V lookup: CDR1 GTSNPN, CDR2 SVGIG (reference sequence).